Following are 27 T cell receptor beta chains from one sample sequenced in a study of CD8+CD57+ T cells in acquired aplastic anemia (dated by TCRdb to the late 2010s). The patients picked for sequencing were ones in whom flow cytometry had shown an expansion of CD8+CD57+ cells. These reads were obtained on an Illumina HiSeq 2000. Genomic DNA was used as template for profiling of TCR beta VDJ combinations and CDR3 sequences. Starting from the raw public reads, TCRdb applied fastp trimming at Q25, assembled clones with MiXCR and retained in-frame beta chains. Rows with one shared CDR3 protein collapse into an entry with the most common genes and DNA. This sample has about 220,000 distinct CDR3 sequences in its table, and approximately 50% of those were observed once. In total, the top ten clones hold under 9% of the sample. The sample taken for sequencing was sorted CD4+, CD8+, or CD8+CD57+ T cells (not recorded which) from PBMCs. These receptor sequences come from a human donor with aplastic anemia.

The chain links TRBV15 to TRBJ1-1; 9 nucleotides line up with TRBD1. The V gene's germline CDR1 is LNHNV and CDR2 YYDKDF (reference sequence). This CDR3 is 15 amino acids long. With V trimmed by 3 bases and J by 7 bases, 9 bases remained unmatched. The CDR3 loop reads CATSSVKQGAGEAFF. The CDR3 region has the DNA TGTGCCACCAGCAGTGTTAAACAGGGGGCGGGTGAAGCTTTCTTT.

V gene TRBV7-9 combines with J gene TRBJ2-7, with a possible D match to TRBD1 (5 bases). This CDR3 is 14 amino acids long. Germline V gene lookup returns CDR1 SEHNR and CDR2 FQNEAQ (reference sequence). V gave up 4 bases and J gave up 6 bases, with 16 bases separating them. CDR3 coding DNA: TGTGCCAGCAGCTACGCATTAGGGGATGTCGAGCAGTACGTC. It specifies CASSYALGDVEQYV.

This clonotype was detected ten times or more. The genes are TRBV2 and TRBJ2-3; 7 bases are a match to TRBD1. The CDR3 is 14 amino acids. V shed 8 bases and J 2 bases; nucleotides not matched to a gene: 7. Germline CDR1 reads SNHLY; CDR2 reads FYNNEI. CDR3 sequence: CASPGTEVTDTQYF. CDR3 bases: TGTGCCAGCCCGGGGACAGAAGTCACAGATACGCAGTATTTT.

The gene calls are TRBV20-1 and TRBJ2-2; 14 bases map to TRBD2. CDR3 size: 19 residues. The V segment lost 0 bases and the J segment 5 bases; nucleotides outside the gene matches: 11. Germline V CDR1 and CDR2: DFQATT, SNEGSKA (reference sequence). The CDR3 is CSARDMGLAGAPGTGELFF. The CDR3 DNA sequence: TGCAGTGCTAGAGATATGGGACTAGCGGGAGCGCCGGGAACCGGGGAGCTGTTTTTT.

In this sample, this clonotype turned up many times. The chain carries TRBV12-3 or TRBV12-4 and TRBJ1-1; 7 bases line up with TRBD1. There are 14 residues in the CDR3. V trimming: 6 bases; J trimming: 5 bases; junction bases outside the gene matches: 9. The CDR3 nucleotides are TGTGCCAGCAGGGGGGTAGGGGGCTTGACTGAAGCTTTCTTT. As protein: CASRGVGGLTEAFF.

This clonotype was observed at least ten times. The gene calls are TRBV9 and TRBJ1-4; 7 bases fit TRBD1. The germline V gene has CDR1 SGDLS and CDR2 YYNGEE. The CDR3 extends over 14 amino acids. V dropped 3 bases and J dropped 3; count of bases not matched to a gene: 2. The CDR3 loop reads CASSAGQSNEKLFF. The CDR3, as DNA: TGTGCCAGCAGCGCGGGACAGTCTAATGAAAAACTGTTTTTT. The full variable domain, in which reference TRBV9 and TRBJ1-4 provide the parts outside the CDR3, is DSGVTQTPKHLITATGQRVTLRCSPRSGDLSVYWYQQSLDQGLQFLIQYYNGEERAKGNILERFSAQQFPDLHSELNLSSLELGDSALYFCASSAGQSNEKLFFGSGTQLSVL.

The chain couples TRBV7-2 to TRBJ2-7; D gene unclear. V was clipped by 5 bases and J by 3 bases, with 8 bases between them. The CDR3 sequence is 12 residues long. CDR1 and CDR2 from the germline V gene are SGHTA and FQGNSA. The DNA of the CDR3 is TGTGCCAGCAGCACCCAACTCTACGAGCAGTACTTC. It specifies CASSTQLYEQYF.

The chain is built from TRBV7-2 and TRBJ1-1; D remains ambiguous. Trimming removed 1 base at V and 5 bases at J, with 11 bases between. The CDR3 runs 14 residues. Germline CDR1 SGHTA, CDR2 FQGNSA. CDR3 bases: TGTGCCAGCAGCTTAGTGCCAGGCTATACTGAAGCTTTCTTT. Its translation: CASSLVPGYTEAFF.

The chain combines TRBV3-1 with TRBJ1-1; a possible D gene is TRBD1 (5 bases). The CDR3 has 17 amino acids. Germline assignment: CDR1 LGHDT and CDR2 YNNKEL (reference sequence). The V end was cut by 0 bases, the J end by 1 base, with 15 bases between. Here the CDR3 DNA reads TGTGCCAGCAGCCAAGAGGGGGGGGTCCTGCCGAACACTGAAGCTTTCTTT. It is translated as CASSQEGGVLPNTEAFF.

This chain joins TRBV7-3 and TRBJ2-7; TRBD2 matches at 10 bases. The trim removed 5 bases at V and 3 bases at J, leaving 7 bases unmatched. The CDR3 is made up of 15 amino acids. Germline V gene lookup returns CDR1 SGHTA and CDR2 FQGTGA. The CDR3 DNA reads TGTGCCAGCAGCCCACTAGCGGGACACAACTACGAGCAGTACTTC. This sequence encodes CASSPLAGHNYEQYF.

The chain uses TRBV20-1 and TRBJ2-5, with D maybe TRBD2 (5 bases). This CDR3 region has 12 residues. V was trimmed by 2 bases and J by 4 bases, leaving 8 bases between them. CDR1 is DFQATT and CDR2 is SNEGSKA in the germline V gene (reference sequence). In DNA form, the CDR3 reads TGCAGTGCTAGATTGGCGGGAGAGACCCAGTACTTC. Protein product: CSARLAGETQYF.

The chain joins TRBV27 to TRBJ1-2, with no clear D. The CDR3 is 13 amino acids. Between the trimmed V and J ends, which lost 4 bases and 6 bases, there was a span of 12 bases. The germline V gene encodes CDR1 MNHEY and CDR2 SMNVEV (reference sequence). As DNA, the CDR3 is TGTGCCAGCAGTTCCCGCGCTCGAGATGGCTACACCTTC. As protein: CASSSRARDGYTF.

A note on this clonotype: A clone one base away is much larger, so this may be a read error. This is likely a read error, given that the CDR3 carries no conserved phenylalanine or tryptophan at its end. CDR3 nucleotides: TGTGCCAGCAGCGAACCGCTCCCACACTCCAATGAGCAGTTCTCC. As protein: CASSEPLPHSNEQFS. The J gene is TRBJ2-1, the V gene TRBV7-2; D ambiguous. Germline V gene data show CDR1 as SGHTA and CDR2 as FQGNSA. This CDR3 contains 15 residues. Trimming left V 5 bases short and J 6 bases short, with 17 bases between.

The chain has TRBV6-2 or TRBV6-3 and TRBJ1-1; D gene ambiguous. This CDR3 spans 14 amino acids. The V end was cut by 7 bases, the J end by 2 bases, with 14 bases between. Germline-derived CDR1 and CDR2 are MNHEY and SVGEGT. The CDR3 protein is CASIVGGTNTEAFF. In DNA, the CDR3 is TGTGCCAGCATTGTTGGAGGTACTAACACTGAAGCTTTCTTT.

This clonotype was counted ten times or more. V usage is TRBV11-1 and J usage is TRBJ2-5; D not resolved. The CDR3 sequence is 12 residues long. The germline V gene encodes CDR1 SGHAT and CDR2 FQDESV (reference sequence). Trimming took off 5 bases at V and 5 bases at J, with 9 bases between the two ends. The CDR3 coding sequence is TGTGCCAGCAGCGAAACATCGGAGACCCAGTACTTC. Its protein is CASSETSETQYF.

V is TRBV25-1 and J is TRBJ2-2, with D possibly being TRBD2 (6 bases). The CDR3 totals 15 residues. V shed 4 bases and J shed 3 bases, with 12 bases lying between them. The germline V gene has CDR1 MGHDK and CDR2 SYGVNS. In DNA form, the CDR3 reads TGTGCCAGCAGTGGACGGACTAACCACACCGGGGAGCTGTTTTTT. It codes for CASSGRTNHTGELFF.

Worth noting for this clonotype: A junction end diverges from the germline sequence, so it may reflect a read error. V usage is TRBV20-1 and J usage is TRBJ2-3; perhaps TRBD2 as D (7 bases). This CDR3 region has 14 residues. Looked up from germline, CDR1 is DFQATT and CDR2 is SNEGSKA (reference sequence). The CDR3 DNA is TGCAGTGCTAGGTGGGGGGGCCCGACAGATACGCAGTACTTT. Translation: CSARWGGPTDTQYF.

This clonotype was counted once. The rearrangement joins TRBV10-3 to TRBJ1-1, with a weak D call TRBD1 (6 bases). The CDR3 sequence is 13 residues long. Trimming removed 4 bases from V and 3 bases from J, with 9 bases in between. Germline loops: CDR1 ENHRY, CDR2 SYGVKD. In DNA, the CDR3 is TGTGCCATCAGTGGGACAGCACACACTGAAGCTTTCTTT. It codes for CAISGTAHTEAFF.

This chain links TRBV9 with TRBJ2-7; 10 positions agree with TRBD1. Germline values: CDR1 SGDLS, CDR2 YYNGEE. The CDR3 has 14 amino acids. V dropped 6 bases and J dropped 4; count of bases not matched to a gene: 7. The CDR3 region is CASIPGQGTYEQYF. The CDR3 DNA sequence: TGTGCCAGCATCCCGGGACAGGGGACGTACGAGCAGTACTTC.

This clonotype was counted many times. The V call is TRBV5-6, the J call TRBJ1-1; D gene ambiguous. With 5 bases removed from V and 1 base from J, the gap between germline ends came to 6 bases. CDR1 and CDR2 (germline): SGHDT, YYEEEE. The CDR3 has 12 amino acids. CDR3 sequence: CASRLGNTEAFF. In DNA form, the CDR3 reads TGTGCCAGCAGGCTGGGGAACACTGAAGCTTTCTTT.

As regards this clonotype: A much larger clone differs by one base, so this may be a read error. The chain recombines TRBV7-6 with TRBJ2-7; D possibly matches TRBD1 or TRBD2 (5 bases each). V shed 5 bases and J shed 4 bases, with 15 bases lying between them. CDR1 is SGHVS, CDR2 FNYEAQ, per germline. This CDR3 contains 14 residues. The CDR3, as DNA: TGTGCCAGCAGCCCCGGGGCAGTTAATTACGAGCAGTACTTC. This codes for CASSPGAVNYEQYF.

This clonotype showed up many times. The chain uses TRBV7-8 and TRBJ2-7; perhaps TRBD2 as D (6 bases). Trimming removed 2 bases at V and 1 base at J, with 12 bases between. The CDR3 sequence is 15 residues long. Germline lookup yields CDR1 SGHVS and CDR2 FQNEAQ. This CDR3 reads CASSLTSRGSYEQYF. The CDR3 DNA reads as TGTGCCAGCAGCTTAACTAGCCGTGGGTCCTACGAGCAGTACTTC. Full variable domain (outside the CDR3, taken from reference TRBV7-8 and TRBJ2-7): GAGVSQSPRYKVAKRGQDVALRCDPISGHVSLFWYQQALGQGPEFLTYFQNEAQLDKSGLPSDRFFAERPEGSVSTLKIQRTQQEDSAVYLCASSLTSRGSYEQYFGPGTRLTVT.

This clonotype has ten or more counts. The rearrangement joins TRBV7-9 to TRBJ1-2; D is possibly TRBD1 (5 bases). CDR3 length equals 17 residues. CDR1 and CDR2 from the germline V gene are SEHNR and FQNEAQ (reference sequence). Trimming stripped 0 bases from V and 4 bases from J, with 18 bases between. CDR3 DNA: TGTGCCAGCAGCTTAGCGGGTTTCAAGGACATCCTCTATGGCTACACCTTC. It specifies CASSLAGFKDILYGYTF. The full variable domain, in which reference TRBV7-9 and TRBJ1-2 provide the parts outside the CDR3, is DTGVSQNPRHKITKRGQNVTFRCDPISEHNRLYWYRQTLGQGPEFLTYFQNEAQLEKSRLLSDRFSAERPKGSFSTLEIQRTEQGDSAMYLCASSLAGFKDILYGYTFGSGTRLTVV.

This clonotype was seen repeatedly, ten times or more. V gene TRBV9 combines with J gene TRBJ2-3; 8 bases are shared with TRBD2. The CDR3 is made up of 14 amino acids. V was clipped by 5 bases and J by 4 bases; unmatched bases: 6. Germline loops: CDR1 SGDLS, CDR2 YYNGEE. CDR3 sequence: CASRWREDPDTQYF. CDR3 nucleotide sequence: TGTGCCAGCAGATGGCGGGAGGACCCAGATACGCAGTATTTT.

This clonotype was detected ten times or more. The CDR3 loop is CASSGNTGQGAYEQYF. For the CDR3, the DNA is TGTGCCAGCAGCGGAAATACGGGACAGGGGGCGTACGAGCAGTACTTC. The V call is TRBV5-8, the J call TRBJ2-7; 12 nucleotides line up with TRBD1. J was trimmed by 4 bases and V by 4 bases; bases with no gene match: 9. The germline V gene has CDR1 SGHTS and CDR2 YDEGEE. This CDR3 region has 16 residues.

This clonotype was counted many times. This chain connects TRBV7-6 to TRBJ2-2; D unresolved. V was pared by 2 bases and J by 0 bases, with 16 bases between. Germline loops: CDR1 SGHVS, CDR2 FNYEAQ. This CDR3 is built from 18 residues. CDR3 amino acids: CASSLLDLVAPNTGELFF. CDR3 bases: TGTGCCAGCAGCTTACTGGATCTGGTGGCGCCGAACACCGGGGAGCTGTTTTTT.

This clonotype turned up a few times. The chain links TRBV9 to TRBJ1-4; D uncertain. Germline V lookup: CDR1 SGDLS, CDR2 YYNGEE. Trimming stripped 4 bases from V and 0 bases from J, with 13 bases between. This CDR3 has 16 amino acids. The CDR3 nucleotides are TGTGCCAGCAGCCCCCTGAGAGTAGCAACTAATGAAAAACTGTTTTTT. It specifies CASSPLRVATNEKLFF.